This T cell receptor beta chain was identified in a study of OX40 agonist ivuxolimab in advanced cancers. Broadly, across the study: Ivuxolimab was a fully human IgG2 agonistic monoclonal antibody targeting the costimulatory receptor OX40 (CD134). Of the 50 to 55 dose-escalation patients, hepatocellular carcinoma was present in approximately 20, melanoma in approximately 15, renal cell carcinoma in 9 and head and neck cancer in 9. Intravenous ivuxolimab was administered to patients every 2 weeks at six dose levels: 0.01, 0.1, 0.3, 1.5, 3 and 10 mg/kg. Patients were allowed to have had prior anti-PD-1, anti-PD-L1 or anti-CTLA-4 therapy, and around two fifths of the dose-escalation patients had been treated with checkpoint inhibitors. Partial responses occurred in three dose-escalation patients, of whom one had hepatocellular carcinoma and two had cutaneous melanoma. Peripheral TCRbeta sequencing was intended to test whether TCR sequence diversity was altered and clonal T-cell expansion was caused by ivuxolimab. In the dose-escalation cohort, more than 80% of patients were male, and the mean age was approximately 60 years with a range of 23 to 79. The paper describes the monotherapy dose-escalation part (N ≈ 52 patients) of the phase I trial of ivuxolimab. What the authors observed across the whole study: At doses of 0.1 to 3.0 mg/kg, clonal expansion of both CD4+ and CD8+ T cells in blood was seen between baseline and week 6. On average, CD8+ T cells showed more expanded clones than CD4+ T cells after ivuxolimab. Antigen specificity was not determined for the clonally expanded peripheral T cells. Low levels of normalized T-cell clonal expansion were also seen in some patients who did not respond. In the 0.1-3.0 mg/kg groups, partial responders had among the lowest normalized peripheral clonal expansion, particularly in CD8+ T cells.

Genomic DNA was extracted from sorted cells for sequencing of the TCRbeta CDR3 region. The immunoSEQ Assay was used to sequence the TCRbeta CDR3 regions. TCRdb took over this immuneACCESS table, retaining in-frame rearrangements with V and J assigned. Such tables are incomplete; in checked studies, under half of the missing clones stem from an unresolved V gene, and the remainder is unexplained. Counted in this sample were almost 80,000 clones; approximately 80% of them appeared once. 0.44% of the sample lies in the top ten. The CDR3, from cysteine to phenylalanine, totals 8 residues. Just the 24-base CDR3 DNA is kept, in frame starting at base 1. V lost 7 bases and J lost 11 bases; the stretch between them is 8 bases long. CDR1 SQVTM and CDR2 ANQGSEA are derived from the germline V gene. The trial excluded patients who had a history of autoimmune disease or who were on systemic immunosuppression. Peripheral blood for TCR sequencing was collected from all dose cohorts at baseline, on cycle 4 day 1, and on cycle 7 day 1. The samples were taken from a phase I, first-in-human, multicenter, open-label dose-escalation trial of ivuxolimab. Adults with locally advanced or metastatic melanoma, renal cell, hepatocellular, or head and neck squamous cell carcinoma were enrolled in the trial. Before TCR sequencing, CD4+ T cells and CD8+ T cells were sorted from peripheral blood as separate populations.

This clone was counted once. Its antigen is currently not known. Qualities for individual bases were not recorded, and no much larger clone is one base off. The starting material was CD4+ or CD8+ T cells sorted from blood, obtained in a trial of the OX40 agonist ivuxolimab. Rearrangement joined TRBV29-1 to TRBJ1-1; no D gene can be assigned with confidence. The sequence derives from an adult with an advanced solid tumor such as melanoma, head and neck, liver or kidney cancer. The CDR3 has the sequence CSGGVAFF. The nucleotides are TGCAGCGGTGGGGTGGCTTTCTTT. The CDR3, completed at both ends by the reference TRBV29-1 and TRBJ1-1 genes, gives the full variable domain SAVISQKPSRDICQRGTSLTIQCQVDSQVTMMFWYRQQPGQSLTLIATANQGSEATYESGFVIDKFPISRPNLTFSTLTVSNMSPEDSSIYLCSGGVAFFGQGTRLTVV.